This T cell receptor beta chain was sequenced during a study of cytomegalovirus exposure and HLA in healthy donors. Both 60 Vbeta primers and 13 Jbeta primers went into the PCR. Generated by immunoSEQ multiplex PCR, the TCRdb table keeps only in-frame clones and is missing some. The sample shows 90,000 to 120,000 clones, 9.5% to 13% of them seen only once. Germline V gene sequence: CDR1 SGHRS, CDR2 YFSETQ. The V end lost 4 bases, the J end lost 4 bases, and 17 bases lay between the germline ends. The CDR3 spans 16 residues. This clone has just a few counts. This TCR was sampled from a man aged 35-49 years in good health and CMV-seropositive. The material sequenced was PBMCs. The chain links TRBV5-1 to TRBJ2-2, with a possible D match to TRBD1 (6 bases). For the CDR3, the DNA is TGCGCCAGCAGCCTCGGACAGACCTCGGGCACCGGGGAGCTGTTTTTT. As protein: CASSLGQTSGTGELFF.